This T cell receptor (beta chain) was recorded in a study of blood T cells in healthy people across ages. Study-level results: The fall in TCR beta diversity per million T cells was roughly linear with age.

On this clonotype: The antigen is unknown.

The CDR3 extends over 15 amino acids. Germline loops: CDR1 WSHSY, CDR2 SAAADI. V lost 7 bases and J lost 0; bases outside the gene matches: 8. Aged about 6 to 100, donors were systemically healthy Caucasians from Russia. Samples had at least 6.5 million PBMCs isolated from them. The second PCR ran about 6 to 12 cycles with a sample-barcoded 5' primer and J-beta primers. The authors tagged each cDNA molecule using a template-switch adaptor with 12 random nucleotides. From the 5' RACE reads, TCRdb called clonotypes with MiXCR, one entry per CDR3 protein. In the table there are around 1,600,000 distinct CDR3 sequences, about 42% of which are singletons.

Sequenced sample: blood. The rearrangement uses TRBV10-2 and TRBJ1-1, with TRBD1 identical over 7 bases. The receptor was derived from a woman between 18 and 29 years old in good health. The CDR3 protein is CASIPPGTVNTEAFF. Here the CDR3 DNA reads TGCGCCAGCATCCCGCCCGGGACAGTGAACACTGAAGCTTTCTTT.